Sequencing of this TCR beta chain was carried out in a study of PD-1 blockade in classical Hodgkin lymphoma. General study results and limits: Whereas CD4+ TCR diversity had risen significantly by C4D1, CD8+ TCR diversity had not. TCR diversity at baseline was reported to be reduced in newly diagnosed patients relative to healthy donors. Exclusion was applied to patients who started nivolumab under 1 year after ASCT.

On this clone itself: Its antigen is as yet unknown.

Clones were sequenced by immunoSEQ multiplex PCR, and TCRdb holds only the in-frame ones, with some missing. The table has 10,000 to 15,000 clones, around 80% seen once. Autologous stem cell transplantation was followed by relapse in every patient, and brentuximab vedotin exposure varied. CD8+ T cells were isolated from thawed PBMCs by magnetic negative selection. Trimming took off 2 bases at V and 0 bases at J, with 10 bases between the two ends. Germline V gene lookup returns CDR1 SGDLS and CDR2 YYNGEE. The CDR3 contains 15 residues. Sample: CD8+ T cells from blood, taken at baseline. The chain carries TRBV9 and TRBJ2-3, with D hard to call. The sequence was collected from a human donor with classical Hodgkin lymphoma. The CDR3 loop is CASSVLMESTDTQYF. In DNA form, the CDR3 reads TGTGCCAGCAGCGTGTTGATGGAGAGCACAGATACGCAGTATTTT. Complete variable domain (other parts from reference TRBV9 and TRBJ2-3): DSGVTQTPKHLITATGQRVTLRCSPRSGDLSVYWYQQSLDQGLQFLIQYYNGEERAKGNILERFSAQQFPDLHSELNLSSLELGDSALYFCASSVLMESTDTQYFGPGTRLTVL.